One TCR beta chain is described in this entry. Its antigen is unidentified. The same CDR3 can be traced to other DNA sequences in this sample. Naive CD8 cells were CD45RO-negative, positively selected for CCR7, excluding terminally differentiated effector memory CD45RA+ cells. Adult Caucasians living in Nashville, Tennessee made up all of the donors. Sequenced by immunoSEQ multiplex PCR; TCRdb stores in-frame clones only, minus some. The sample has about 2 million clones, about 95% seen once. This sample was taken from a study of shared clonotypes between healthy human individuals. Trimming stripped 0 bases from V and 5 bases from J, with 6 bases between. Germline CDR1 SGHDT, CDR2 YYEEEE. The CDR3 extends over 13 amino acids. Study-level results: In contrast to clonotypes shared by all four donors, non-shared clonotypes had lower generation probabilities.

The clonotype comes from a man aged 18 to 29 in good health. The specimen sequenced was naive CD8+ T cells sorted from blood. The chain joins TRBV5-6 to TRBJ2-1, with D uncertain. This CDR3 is CASSLAVDNEQFF. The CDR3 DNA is TGTGCCAGCAGCTTGGCCGTTGACAATGAGCAGTTCTTC.